This TCR beta chain stems from a study of T cell responses to AZD1222 COVID-19 vaccine. Of note for this clone: Its antigen is currently unknown.

Study-wide results and limits: Spike-specific TCR depth and breadth grew after two AZD1222 doses. Targets within unmutated variant regions were reportedly found for nearly half of spike-specific TCRs.

The J segment lost 7 bases and the V segment lost 7 bases, leaving 5 bases of the junction unmatched. This CDR3 region has 12 residues. In germline, CDR1 is SGHNT, CDR2 YYREEE (reference sequence). Assay used: immunoSEQ multiplex PCR; TCRdb lists only in-frame clones, some missing. The sample lists about 180,000 clones, 94% occurring once. This chain uses TRBV5-4 with TRBJ2-1; 7 nucleotides line up with TRBD2. The origin of this receptor is an adult who received the AZD1222 COVID-19 vaccine. Material: peripheral blood, obtained 28 days after the second AZD1222 dose. Here the CDR3 DNA reads TGTGCCAGCTCCGGGAGGCTGAATGAGCAGTTCTTC. This gives the protein CASSGRLNEQFF.